This passage covers 10 T cell receptor beta chains from one sample sequenced in a study of blood T cell repertoires in COVID-19. Profiling relied on immunoSEQ multiplex PCR, and the TCRdb table lists in-frame clones only, not all of them. The data show roughly 62,000 clones, less than 85% seen once. Sample: peripheral blood. These receptors came from a man in his 60s with acute or convalescent COVID-19.

The chain employs TRBV7-2 and TRBJ1-5, with D unresolved. CDR3 length: 12 amino acids. Trimming left V 2 bases short and J 5 bases short, with 4 bases between. The germline V gene encodes CDR1 SGHTA and CDR2 FQGNSA. Here the CDR3 DNA reads TGTGCCAGCAGCTTACATTATCAGCCCCAGCATTTT. This sequence encodes CASSLHYQPQHF. The full variable domain, its missing parts supplied by reference TRBV7-2 and TRBJ1-5, is GAGVSQSPSNKVTEKGKDVELRCDPISGHTALYWYRQSLGQGLEFLIYFQGNSAPDKSGLPSDRFSAERTGGSVSTLTIQRTQQEDSAVYLCASSLHYQPQHFGDGTRLSIL.

CDR3 DNA sequence: TGTGCCAGCAGCTCCGGAGATTTAGAAGATACGCAGTATTTT. Amino acids: CASSSGDLEDTQYF. This chain joins TRBV11-3 and TRBJ2-3, with D unresolved. V was cut by 4 bases and J by 5 bases, with 13 bases left in between. The length of the CDR3 is 14 residues. CDR1 is SGHNT, CDR2 YENEEA, per germline.

The chain has TRBV4-1 and TRBJ2-7; D call uncertain. This CDR3 region has 16 residues. Germline-derived CDR1 and CDR2 are MGHRA and YSYEKL. With 0 bases removed from V and 4 bases from J, the gap between germline ends came to 16 bases. The chain's CDR3 is CASSQENDYVRYEQYF. CDR3 nucleotides: TGCGCCAGCAGCCAAGAGAATGATTATGTGAGGTACGAGCAGTACTTC.

This chain connects TRBV3-1 (or the pseudogene TRBV3-2) to TRBJ2-3; 11 bases line up with TRBD2. Per the germline V gene, CDR1 is LGHDT and CDR2 is YNNKEL (reference sequence). V shed 8 bases, J shed 3 bases, and the junction held 4 bases outside the gene matches. The CDR3 covers 14 residues. The CDR3 nucleotides are TGTGCCAGCTCAACTAGCGGGAGTACAGATACGCAGTATTTT. The encoded protein is CASSTSGSTDTQYF.

In this sample, this clone turned up once. This chain uses TRBV6-1 with TRBJ1-5; D gene ambiguous. Between the trimmed V and J ends, which lost 1 base and 0 bases, there was a span of 13 bases. CDR1 and CDR2 (germline): MNHNS, SASEGT. The CDR3 sequence is 17 residues long. CDR3 loop: CASSEDVGFGSNQPQHF. In nucleotides, the CDR3 is TGTGCCAGCAGTGAAGACGTCGGGTTCGGTAGCAATCAGCCCCAGCATTTT.

This chain uses TRBV9 with TRBJ2-7; 10 nucleotides line up with TRBD2. V shed 0 bases, J shed 6 bases, and the junction held 12 bases outside the gene matches. The length of the CDR3 is 17 residues. Germline CDR1 reads SGDLS; CDR2 reads YYNGEE. The CDR3 region has the DNA TGTGCCAGCAGCGTAGATCCCCTCACTAGCGGGAAGGGCGAGCAGTACTTC. Translated, it gives CASSVDPLTSGKGEQYF. The complete variable domain, with remaining parts taken from reference TRBV9 and TRBJ2-7, reads DSGVTQTPKHLITATGQRVTLRCSPRSGDLSVYWYQQSLDQGLQFLIQYYNGEERAKGNILERFSAQQFPDLHSELNLSSLELGDSALYFCASSVDPLTSGKGEQYFGPGTRLTVT.

The chain couples TRBV27 to TRBJ2-7, with 8 positions matching TRBD2. This CDR3 is built from 14 residues. Germline V gene lookup returns CDR1 MNHEY and CDR2 SMNVEV (reference sequence). Unmatched junction bases numbered 9, after V lost 8 bases and J lost 3 bases. Written as DNA, the CDR3 is TGTGCCAGCCGCACGGGAGGGGTTGACTACGAGCAGTACTTC. This gives the protein CASRTGGVDYEQYF.

The chain has TRBV7-2 and TRBJ2-3; 7 nucleotides align to TRBD2. The V and J ends lost 3 bases and 1 base, in that order; junction bases with no gene match: 7. The CDR3 loop spans 16 amino acids. The germline CDR1 and CDR2 sequences are SGHTA and FQGNSA. The CDR3 DNA sequence: TGTGCCAGCAGCTTCGTTCCGGCGGGGGGCACAGATACGCAGTATTTT. This translates into CASSFVPAGGTDTQYF. The entire variable domain, with the rest obtained from reference TRBV7-2 and TRBJ2-3, is as follows: GAGVSQSPSNKVTEKGKDVELRCDPISGHTALYWYRQSLGQGLEFLIYFQGNSAPDKSGLPSDRFSAERTGGSVSTLTIQRTQQEDSAVYLCASSFVPAGGTDTQYFGPGTRLTVL.

The V gene is TRBV5-6, the J gene TRBJ2-7; TRBD1 matches 8 bases. This CDR3 is built from 15 residues. Germline lookup yields CDR1 SGHDT and CDR2 YYEEEE. V gave up 3 bases and J gave up 6 bases; unmatched junction bases: 11. For the CDR3, the DNA is TGTGCCAGCAGCTGGTGGACAGGGTATGCTTTCGAGCAGTACTTC. Its translation is CASSWWTGYAFEQYF.

This clone was counted a few times. This sequence joins TRBV10-3 and TRBJ2-3; D uncertain. This CDR3 is 12 amino acids long. V was shortened by 5 bases and J by 4 bases, with 7 bases between the two germline ends. From germline, CDR1 is ENHRY and CDR2 SYGVKD. The CDR3 nucleotides are TGTGCCATCAGTCACCCGGCAGATACGCAGTATTTT. Its protein is CAISHPADTQYF.